This TCR beta chain derives from a study of cytotoxic CD8 clonotypes in ibrutinib-treated CLL (dated by TCRdb to about 2021). Background on the whole study: The cohort had about a dozen relapsed/refractory and roughly 15 treatment-naive patients; around 17 were IGHV unmutated. Partial responses were observed in 24 patients and complete responses in 2; after a median follow-up of around 68 months, remission was maintained in roughly 15 patients and progression was observed in approximately twelve. Samples at response were collected after a median of about 11 months of treatment, with a range of about 6 to 40 months. An average of about 260,000 productive templates and 94,082 productive rearrangements was obtained per sample. Of the approximately 94 people in the trial, approximately 28 had longitudinal samples available. Cryopreserved peripheral blood mononuclear cells were obtained prior to treatment, at the time of response, and at either disease progression or sustained remission. Every remission and progressive disease sample was obtained while ibrutinib was still being received by the patients.

CDR1 and CDR2 (SGHVS, FQNEAQ) derive from the germline V gene. The V end gives up 2 bases and the J end 0 bases, leaving 10 bases in the junction not matched to a gene. The CDR3 runs 17 residues from the cysteine to the phenylalanine. Kept here is only the CDR3 DNA, which spans 51 bases and is read in frame from base 1. The goal of deep resolution MiSeq sequencing was a depth between 1 in 1 million and 1 in 200,000 T cells, and coverage averaged 10x per clonotype. The immunoSEQ hsTCRB Kit was used to generate the TCR beta libraries. The study's processing was this. ImmunoSEQ Data Assistant and ImmunoSEQ Analyzer were used for data analysis, and V, D and J genes were assigned according to IMGT definitions. Clonality, which ranges from 0 to 1, was calculated by subtracting the normalized Shannon entropy of productive rearrangement frequencies from one. Public clonotype analysis was restricted to overrepresented clonotypes comprising at least 0.05% of each patient's repertoire. Approximately 12 repertoires from age-matched healthy donors, obtained from immuneACCESS, served as clonality controls. The table comes from immuneACCESS by way of TCRdb, which keeps in-frame sequences with V and J called. Part of the clones is missing from these tables; in studies checked, under half for an unresolved V gene and the rest for unknown reasons. Clone size and the V and J calls come from that table; the DNA yielded D and trimming. For this sample there are nearly 300,000 clones; roughly three quarters appear just once. Clones ranked in the top ten supply around 5.1% of the sample.

For this clone: This receptor's antigen is unknown. The record has no base qualities; no much larger clone is one base away.

The meaning of the sample's time point label: progressive disease on ibrutinib. For TCR beta library preparation, approximately 2 micrograms of genomic DNA was extracted from cryopreserved PBMCs. Longitudinal blood samples from CLL patients on ibrutinib monotherapy were analyzed using high-throughput TCR beta sequencing. The patients were enrolled in a single-center, open-label phase 2 trial of ibrutinib monotherapy. General study outcomes and caveats: At ibrutinib response clonality went up, during sustained remission it held steady, and at progression it dropped back toward baseline. Sustained-remission and progressing patients did not have matched sampling times, and lymph node repertoires were not examined. At baseline, clonality was higher than in age-matched healthy donors and showed a strong correlation with circulating CD8+ T-cell counts. Public clonotypes were rare and either shrank or stayed stable during treatment, and the rise in clonality at ibrutinib response reflected expansion of private clonotypes.

The TCR comes from a human donor with chronic lymphocytic leukemia. The chain is made from TRBV7-8 and TRBJ2-7, with 7 junctional bases fitting TRBD1. The sample in question was PBMCs, obtained at disease progression, from a patient treated with ibrutinib. Here is the DNA: TGTGCCAGCAGCTTATGGTCTTCTTGGGACAGCTCCTACGAGCAGTACTTC. This encodes CASSLWSSWDSSYEQYF.